This T cell receptor (beta chain) appears in the sequencing data of a study of cytomegalovirus exposure and HLA in healthy donors. Study-level background: The 120 validation repertoires and the roughly 670 first-cohort repertoires shared a platform, a later analysis reported.

The table came from immunoSEQ multiplex PCR; TCRdb's copy has only in-frame clones and leaves some out. The sample holds over 250,000 clones, 75% to 90% seen once. Comment on this clone: Its target is not known.

The study's findings and limits: The finding came from a later analysis; first-cohort TCR clusters tended to co-occur in the 95 to 150 validation repertoires.

Germline V gene data show CDR1 as SGHNT and CDR2 as YYREEE (reference sequence). Between the trimmed V and J ends, which lost 0 bases and 0 bases, there was a span of 10 bases. There are 15 residues in the CDR3. The sequenced sample consisted of PBMCs. The TCR comes from a woman aged 30 to 39 in good health and CMV-seropositive. The J gene is TRBJ2-7, the V gene TRBV5-4; D is uncertain. This CDR3 is CASSLGLPTSYEQYF. CDR3 DNA: TGTGCCAGCAGCTTGGGTCTGCCGACCTCCTACGAGCAGTACTTC.